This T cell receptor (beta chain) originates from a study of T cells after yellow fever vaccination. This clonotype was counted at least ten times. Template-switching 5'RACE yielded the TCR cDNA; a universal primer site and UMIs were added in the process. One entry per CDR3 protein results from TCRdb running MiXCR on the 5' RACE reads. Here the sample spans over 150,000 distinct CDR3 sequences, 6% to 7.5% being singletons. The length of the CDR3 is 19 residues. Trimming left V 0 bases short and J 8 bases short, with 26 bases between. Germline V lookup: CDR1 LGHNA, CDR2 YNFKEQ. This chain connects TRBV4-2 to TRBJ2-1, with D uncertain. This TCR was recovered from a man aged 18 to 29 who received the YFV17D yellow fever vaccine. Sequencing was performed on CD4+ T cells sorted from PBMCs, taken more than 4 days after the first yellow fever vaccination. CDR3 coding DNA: TGTGCCAGCAGCCAAGACTTTTCTCTTAGAACGGCGGATGGGGATGAGCAGTTCTTC. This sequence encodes CASSQDFSLRTADGDEQFF.